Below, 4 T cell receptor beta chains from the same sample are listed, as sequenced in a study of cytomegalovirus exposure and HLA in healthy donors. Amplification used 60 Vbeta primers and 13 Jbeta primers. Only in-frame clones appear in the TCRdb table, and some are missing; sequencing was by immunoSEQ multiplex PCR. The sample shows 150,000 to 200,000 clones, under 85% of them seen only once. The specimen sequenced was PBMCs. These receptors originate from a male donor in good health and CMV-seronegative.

This CDR3 is CASSDGTDTDTQYF. CDR3 in DNA: TGTGCCAGCAGTGACGGGACTGACACAGATACGCAGTATTTT. The chain couples TRBV6-4 to TRBJ2-3; possible D gene TRBD2, 6 bases. Germline CDR1 MRHNA, CDR2 SNTAGT. This CDR3 spans 14 amino acids. The V and J ends lost 2 bases and 2 bases respectively, with 8 bases between them.

CDR3 nucleotides: TGTGCCTGGAGTGGATCAGGCCACACCATATATTTT. Its translation: CAWSGSGHTIYF. The rearrangement uses TRBV30 and TRBJ1-3; no clear D. V was pared by 1 base and J by 8 bases, with 9 bases between. This CDR3 region has 12 residues. From germline, CDR1 is GTSNPN and CDR2 SVGIG (reference sequence).

CDR3: CASSPRGGRGLANEKLFF. DNA for the CDR3: TGTGCCAGCAGCCCTCGCGGGGGCAGGGGGCTTGCTAATGAAAAACTGTTTTTT. V usage is TRBV7-8 and J usage is TRBJ1-4, with 8 positions matching TRBD1. Losses at the gene ends were 5 bases for V and 3 bases for J; bases not matched to a gene: 14. The CDR3 length is 18 residues. Germline CDR1 and CDR2: SGHVS and FQNEAQ.

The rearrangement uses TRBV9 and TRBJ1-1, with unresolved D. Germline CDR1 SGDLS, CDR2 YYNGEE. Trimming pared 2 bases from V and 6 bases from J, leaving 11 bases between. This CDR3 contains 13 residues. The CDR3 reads CASSVGGGAEAFF. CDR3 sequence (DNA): TGTGCCAGCAGCGTTGGTGGAGGCGCTGAAGCTTTCTTT.